Below, one TCR beta chain is given with its context. The CDR3 runs to 15 residues. The germline V and J ends were trimmed by 0 bases and 0 bases, with 11 bases remaining between them. CDR1 DFQATT and CDR2 SNEGSKA come from the germline V gene (reference sequence). These data are taken from a study of blood T cells in healthy people across ages. The second PCR ran roughly 6 to 11 cycles with a sample-barcoded 5' primer and J-beta primers. TCRdb itself ran the 5' RACE reads through MiXCR, one entry per CDR3 protein. This sample has approximately 690,000 distinct CDR3 sequences, with about 53% found just once.

The gene calls are TRBV20-1 and TRBJ1-1; no clear D. The sequencing input was blood. The sequence was obtained from a man aged 55-75 years in good health. The CDR3 DNA is TGCAGTGCTAGAGATATGAGGATCATGAACACTGAAGCTTTCTTT. Translating it yields CSARDMRIMNTEAFF.